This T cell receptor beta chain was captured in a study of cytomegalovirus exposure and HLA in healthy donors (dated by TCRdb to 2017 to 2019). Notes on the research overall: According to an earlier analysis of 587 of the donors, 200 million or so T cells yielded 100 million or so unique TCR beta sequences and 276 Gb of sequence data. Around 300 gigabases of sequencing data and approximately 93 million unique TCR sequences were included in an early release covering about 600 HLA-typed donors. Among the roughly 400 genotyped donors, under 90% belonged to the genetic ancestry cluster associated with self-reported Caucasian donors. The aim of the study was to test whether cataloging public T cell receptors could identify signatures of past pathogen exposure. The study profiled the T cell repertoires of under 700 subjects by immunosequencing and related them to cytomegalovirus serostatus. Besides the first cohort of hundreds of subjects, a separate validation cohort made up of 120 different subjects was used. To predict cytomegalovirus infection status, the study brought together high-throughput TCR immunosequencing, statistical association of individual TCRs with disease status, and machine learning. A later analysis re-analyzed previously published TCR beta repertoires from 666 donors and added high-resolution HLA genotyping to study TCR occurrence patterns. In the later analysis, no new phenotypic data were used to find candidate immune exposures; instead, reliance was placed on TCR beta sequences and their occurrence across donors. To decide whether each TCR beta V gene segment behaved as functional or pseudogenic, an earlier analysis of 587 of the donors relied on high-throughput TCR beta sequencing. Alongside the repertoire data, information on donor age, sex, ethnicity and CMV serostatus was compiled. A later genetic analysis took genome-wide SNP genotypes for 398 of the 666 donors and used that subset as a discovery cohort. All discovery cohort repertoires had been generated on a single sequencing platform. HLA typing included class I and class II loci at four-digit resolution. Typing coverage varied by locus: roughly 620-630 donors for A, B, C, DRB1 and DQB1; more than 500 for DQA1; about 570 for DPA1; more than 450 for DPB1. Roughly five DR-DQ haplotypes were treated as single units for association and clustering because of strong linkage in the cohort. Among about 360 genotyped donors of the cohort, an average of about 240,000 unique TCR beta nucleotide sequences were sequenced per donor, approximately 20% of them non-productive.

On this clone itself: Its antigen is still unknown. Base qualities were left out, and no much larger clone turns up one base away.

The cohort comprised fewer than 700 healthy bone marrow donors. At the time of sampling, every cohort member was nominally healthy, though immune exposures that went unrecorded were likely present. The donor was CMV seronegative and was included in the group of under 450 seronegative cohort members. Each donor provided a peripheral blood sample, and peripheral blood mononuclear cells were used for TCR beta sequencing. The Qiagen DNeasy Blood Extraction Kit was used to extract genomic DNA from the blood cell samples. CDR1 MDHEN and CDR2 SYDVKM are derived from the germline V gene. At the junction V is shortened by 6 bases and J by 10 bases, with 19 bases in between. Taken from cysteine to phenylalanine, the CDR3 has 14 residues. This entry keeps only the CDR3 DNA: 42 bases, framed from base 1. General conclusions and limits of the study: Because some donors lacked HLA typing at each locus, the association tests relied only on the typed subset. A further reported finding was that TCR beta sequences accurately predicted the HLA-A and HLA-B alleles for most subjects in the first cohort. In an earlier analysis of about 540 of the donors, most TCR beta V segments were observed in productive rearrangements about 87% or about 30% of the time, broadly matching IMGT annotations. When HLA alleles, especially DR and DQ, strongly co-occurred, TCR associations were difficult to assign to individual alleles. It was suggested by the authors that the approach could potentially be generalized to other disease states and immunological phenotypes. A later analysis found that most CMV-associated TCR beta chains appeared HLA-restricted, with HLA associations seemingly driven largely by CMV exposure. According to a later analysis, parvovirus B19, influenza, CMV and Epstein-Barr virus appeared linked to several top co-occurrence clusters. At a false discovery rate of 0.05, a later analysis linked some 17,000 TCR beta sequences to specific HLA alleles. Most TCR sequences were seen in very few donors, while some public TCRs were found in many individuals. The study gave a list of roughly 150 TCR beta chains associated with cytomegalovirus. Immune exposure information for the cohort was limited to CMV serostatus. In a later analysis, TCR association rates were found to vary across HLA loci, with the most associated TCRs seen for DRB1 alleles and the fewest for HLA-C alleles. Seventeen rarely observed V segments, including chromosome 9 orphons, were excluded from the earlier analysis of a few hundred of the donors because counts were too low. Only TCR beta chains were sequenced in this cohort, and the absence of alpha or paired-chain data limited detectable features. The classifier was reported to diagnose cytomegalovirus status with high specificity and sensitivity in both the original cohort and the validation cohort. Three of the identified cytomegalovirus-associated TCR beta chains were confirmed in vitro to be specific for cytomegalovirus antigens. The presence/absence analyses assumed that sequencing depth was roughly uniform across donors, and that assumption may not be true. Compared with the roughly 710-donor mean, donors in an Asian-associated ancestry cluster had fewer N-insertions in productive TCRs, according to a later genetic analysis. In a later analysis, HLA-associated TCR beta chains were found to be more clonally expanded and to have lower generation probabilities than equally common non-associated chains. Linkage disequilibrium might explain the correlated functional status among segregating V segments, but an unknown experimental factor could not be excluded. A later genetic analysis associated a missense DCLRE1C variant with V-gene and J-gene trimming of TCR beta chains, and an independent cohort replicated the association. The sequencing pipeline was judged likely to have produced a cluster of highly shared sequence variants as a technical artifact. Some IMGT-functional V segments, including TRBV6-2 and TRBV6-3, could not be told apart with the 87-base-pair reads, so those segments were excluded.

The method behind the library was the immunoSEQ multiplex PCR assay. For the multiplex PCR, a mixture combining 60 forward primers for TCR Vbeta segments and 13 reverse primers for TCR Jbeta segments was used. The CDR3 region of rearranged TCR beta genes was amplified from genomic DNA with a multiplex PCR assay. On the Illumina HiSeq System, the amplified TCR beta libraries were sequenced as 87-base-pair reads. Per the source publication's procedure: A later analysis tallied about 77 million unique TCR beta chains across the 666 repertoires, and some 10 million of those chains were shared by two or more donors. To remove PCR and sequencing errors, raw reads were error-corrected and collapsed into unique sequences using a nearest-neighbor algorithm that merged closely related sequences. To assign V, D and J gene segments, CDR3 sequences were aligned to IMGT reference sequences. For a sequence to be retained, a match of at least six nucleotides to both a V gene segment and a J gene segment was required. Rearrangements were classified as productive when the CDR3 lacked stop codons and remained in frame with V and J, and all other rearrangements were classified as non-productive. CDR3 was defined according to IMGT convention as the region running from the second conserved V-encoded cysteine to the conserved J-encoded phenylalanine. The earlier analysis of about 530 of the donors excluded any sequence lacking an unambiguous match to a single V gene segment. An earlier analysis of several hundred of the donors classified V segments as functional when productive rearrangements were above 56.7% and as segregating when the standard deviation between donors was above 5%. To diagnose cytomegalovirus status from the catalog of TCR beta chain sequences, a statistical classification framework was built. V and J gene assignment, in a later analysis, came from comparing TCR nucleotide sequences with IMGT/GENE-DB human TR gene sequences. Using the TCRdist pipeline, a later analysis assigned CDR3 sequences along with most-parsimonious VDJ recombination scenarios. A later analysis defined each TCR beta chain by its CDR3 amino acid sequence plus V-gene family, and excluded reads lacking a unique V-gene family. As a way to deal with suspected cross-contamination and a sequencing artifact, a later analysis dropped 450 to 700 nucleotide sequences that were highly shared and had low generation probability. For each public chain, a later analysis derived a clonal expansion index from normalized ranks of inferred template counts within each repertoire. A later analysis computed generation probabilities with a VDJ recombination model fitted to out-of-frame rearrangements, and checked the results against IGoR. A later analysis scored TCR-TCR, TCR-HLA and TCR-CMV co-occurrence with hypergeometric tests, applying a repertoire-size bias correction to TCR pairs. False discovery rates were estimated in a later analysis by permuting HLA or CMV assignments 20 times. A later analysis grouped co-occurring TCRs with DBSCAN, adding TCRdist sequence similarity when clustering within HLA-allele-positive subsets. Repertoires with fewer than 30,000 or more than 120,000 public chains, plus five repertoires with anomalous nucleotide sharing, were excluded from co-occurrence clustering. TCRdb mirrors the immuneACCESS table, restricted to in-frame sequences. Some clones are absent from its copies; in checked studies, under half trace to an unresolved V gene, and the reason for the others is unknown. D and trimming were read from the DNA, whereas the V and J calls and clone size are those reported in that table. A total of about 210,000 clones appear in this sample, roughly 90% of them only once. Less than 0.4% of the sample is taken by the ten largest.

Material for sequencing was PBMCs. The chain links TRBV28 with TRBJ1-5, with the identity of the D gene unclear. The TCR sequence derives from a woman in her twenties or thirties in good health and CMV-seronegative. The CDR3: CASRKTALKDPQHF. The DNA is TGTGCCAGCAGAAAAACAGCCCTAAAAGACCCCCAGCATTTT.